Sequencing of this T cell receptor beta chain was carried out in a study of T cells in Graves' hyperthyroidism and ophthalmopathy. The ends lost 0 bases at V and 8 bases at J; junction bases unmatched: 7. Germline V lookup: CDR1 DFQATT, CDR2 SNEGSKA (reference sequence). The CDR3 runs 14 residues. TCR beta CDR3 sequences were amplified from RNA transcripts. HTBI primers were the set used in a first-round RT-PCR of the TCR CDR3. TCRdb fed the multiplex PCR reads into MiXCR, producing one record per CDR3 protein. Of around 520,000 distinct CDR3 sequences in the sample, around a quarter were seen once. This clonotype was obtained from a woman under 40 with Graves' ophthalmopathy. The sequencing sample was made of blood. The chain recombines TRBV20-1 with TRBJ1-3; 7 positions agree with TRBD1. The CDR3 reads CSARDGTVIDTIYF. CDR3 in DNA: TGCAGTGCTAGAGATGGGACAGTCATCGACACCATATATTTT.